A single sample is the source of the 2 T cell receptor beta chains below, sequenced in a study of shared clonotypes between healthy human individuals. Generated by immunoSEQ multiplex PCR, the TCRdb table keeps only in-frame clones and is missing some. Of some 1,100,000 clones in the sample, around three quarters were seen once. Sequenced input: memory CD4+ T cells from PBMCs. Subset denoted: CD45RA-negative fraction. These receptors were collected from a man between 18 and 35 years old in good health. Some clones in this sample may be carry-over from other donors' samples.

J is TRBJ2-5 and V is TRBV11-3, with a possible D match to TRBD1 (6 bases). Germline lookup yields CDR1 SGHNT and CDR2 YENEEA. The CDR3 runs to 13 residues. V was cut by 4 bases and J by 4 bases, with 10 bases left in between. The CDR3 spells CASSSAGAETQYF. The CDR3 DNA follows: TGTGCCAGCAGCTCCGCAGGGGCAGAGACCCAGTACTTC.

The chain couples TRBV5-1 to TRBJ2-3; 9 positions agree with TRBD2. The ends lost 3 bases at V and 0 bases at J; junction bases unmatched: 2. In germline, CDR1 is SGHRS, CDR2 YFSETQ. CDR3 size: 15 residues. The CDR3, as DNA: TGCGCCAGCAGCTCAACTAGCGGGAGCACAGATACGCAGTATTTT. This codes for CASSSTSGSTDTQYF. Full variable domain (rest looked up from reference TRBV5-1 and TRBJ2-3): KAGVTQTPRYLIKTRGQQVTLSCSPISGHRSVSWYQQTPGQGLQFLFEYFSETQRNKGNFPGRFSGRQFSNSRSEMNVSTLELGDSALYLCASSSTSGSTDTQYFGPGTRLTVL.